A selection of T cell receptor beta chains follows, all from one sample in a study of blood T cell repertoires in COVID-19. Assay used: immunoSEQ multiplex PCR; TCRdb lists only in-frame clones, some missing. The sample contains 150,000 or so clones, approximately 80% of which appear only once. Sequenced sample: PBMCs or T cells enriched from blood (not recorded which). These receptors originate from a man between 45 and 60 years old who had recovered from COVID-19. Both conserved end residues are part of each CDR3. The order of the fields is D gene, clone size, V gene, J gene, CDR3 DNA, CDR3 protein. D genes are given only for firm matches. Not every row has a clone size; where given, it reads once, few, many or a size class.

-,-,TRBV6-2/TRBV6-3,TRBJ1-3,TGTGCCAGCAGTTACGTCGGGACTGGAAACACCATATATTTT,CASSYVGTGNTIYF
-,-,TRBV5-1,TRBJ1-4,TGCGCCAGCAGGGGTACAGAAGGGGGTGAAAAACTGTTTTTT,CASRGTEGGEKLFF
TRBD1,-,TRBV28,TRBJ1-5,TGTGCCAGCACGGGACAGGGGTATAGCAATCAGCCCCAGCATTTT,CASTGQGYSNQPQHF
-,-,TRBV20-1,TRBJ2-1,TGCAGTGCTTTCCTTCACAATGAGCAGTTCTTC,CSAFLHNEQFF
-,once,TRBV5-6,TRBJ2-5,TGTGCCAGCAGCTTGGGCGTAGACAGGAGGCGAGAGACCCAGTACTTC,CASSLGVDRRRETQYF
-,-,TRBV5-1,TRBJ1-1,TGCGCCAGCAGCCCGAAAACAGGGTTCGACACTGAAGCTTTCTTT,CASSPKTGFDTEAFF
-,-,TRBV19,TRBJ2-3,TGTGCCAGTAAAGGGGCAGGGGCAGATACGCAGTATTTT,CASKGAGADTQYF
TRBD1,-,TRBV7-6,TRBJ1-5,TGTGCCAGCAGCTTAGACAGGGGGAATCAGCCCCAGCATTTT,CASSLDRGNQPQHF
TRBD1,-,TRBV19,TRBJ2-6,TGTGCCAGTAGTATAAGGGACAGGGGGTTCTCCGGGGCCAACGTCCTGACTTTC,CASSIRDRGFSGANVLTF
-,-,TRBV11-2,TRBJ1-5,TGTGCCAGCAGCTTAGATGGGGGGGCTAGCAATCAGCCCCAGCATTTT,CASSLDGGASNQPQHF
-,once,TRBV2,TRBJ2-1,TGTGCCAGCAGACAGGGTATCTCCAATGAGCAGTTCTTC,CASRQGISNEQFF
-,few,TRBV27,TRBJ1-2,TGTGCCAGCAGTGGTAACAGGGTGGGAGGCTACACCTTC,CASSGNRVGGYTF
-,many,TRBV12-3/TRBV12-4,TRBJ2-7,TGTGCCAGCAGCCCGACAGAGAACGAGCAGTACTTC,CASSPTENEQYF